One sample yielded the 14 T cell receptor beta chains listed below, sequenced in a study of vaccination effects on CD4 cells after COVID-19. After expansion with viral peptide pools in the ViraFEST assay, antigen-specific CD4+ T cells were sequenced. It was after approximately 10 days of culture that CD4+ T cells were isolated. The study found no prior SARS-CoV-2 infection in the vaccine recipients, who tested negative for nucleocapsid antibodies. Antigens of these TCRs are unknown. Method: immunoSEQ multiplex PCR; TCRdb's copy keeps in-frame clones and lacks some. The table records about 43,000 clones, around 80% of them present only once. The material was CD4+ T cells from PBMCs cultured with SARS-CoV-2 spike peptides, obtained before COVID-19 vaccination. The receptors shown here come from a human donor who received a COVID-19 vaccine.

The chain is built from TRBV5-1 and TRBJ2-3; 7 bases map to TRBD2. CDR3 size: 16 residues. V was pared by 4 bases and J by 1 base, with 9 bases of the junction left unmatched. Germline values: CDR1 SGHRS, CDR2 YFSETQ. The CDR3 region has the DNA TGCGCCAGCAGCCCCCTACCAACTAGCGGCACAGATACGCAGTATTTT. It translates to CASSPLPTSGTDTQYF.

This chain joins TRBV6-1 and TRBJ2-1; 7 positions match TRBD1. Germline values: CDR1 MNHNS, CDR2 SASEGT. V shed 6 bases, J shed 5 bases, and the junction held 10 bases outside the gene matches. The CDR3 is 15 amino acids. CDR3 region: CASSQTGSMDNEQFF. CDR3 sequence (DNA): TGTGCCAGCAGCCAGACAGGGAGTATGGACAATGAGCAGTTCTTC.

The chain is built from TRBV24-1 and TRBJ2-2; no firm D call. This CDR3 region has 16 residues. Looked up from germline, CDR1 is KGHDR and CDR2 is SFDVKD. Trimming shortened V by 1 base and J by 0 bases, and 8 bases separated the two germline ends. CDR3 bases: TGTGCCACCAGTGATTTAAGGGCCACGAACACCGGGGAGCTGTTTTTT. Amino acids: CATSDLRATNTGELFF.

The rearrangement joins TRBV27 to TRBJ1-2; 11 bases fit TRBD1. V was clipped by 5 bases and J by 3 bases; unmatched bases: 5. CDR1 and CDR2 from the germline V gene are MNHEY and SMNVEV (reference sequence). This CDR3 comprises 15 residues. Written as DNA, the CDR3 is TGTGCCAGCAGTAACCGGACAGGGGGCGACTATGGCTACACCTTC. This gives the protein CASSNRTGGDYGYTF.

The gene calls are TRBV3-1 (or the pseudogene TRBV3-2) and TRBJ2-3; the D gene is possibly TRBD2 (6 bases). V was clipped by 0 bases and J by 6 bases, with 13 bases between them. Germline CDR1 and CDR2: LGHDT and YNNKEL (reference sequence). This CDR3 is built from 15 residues. Here the CDR3 DNA reads TGTGCCAGCAGCCAAGATGCGGGGTCAGGGGATACGCAGTATTTT. As protein: CASSQDAGSGDTQYF.

The chain carries TRBV24-1 and TRBJ2-7; TRBD1 matches at 8 bases. Germline lookup yields CDR1 KGHDR and CDR2 SFDVKD. The CDR3 extends over 18 amino acids. Trimming at V came to 9 bases and at J to 2 bases, leaving 20 bases not matched to a gene. Here the CDR3 DNA reads TGTGCCACCGCTACCCCCCGCTCTACGGGACAGGCAACCTACGAGCAGTACGTC. Protein: CATATPRSTGQATYEQYV.

This clone was observed a single time. V gene TRBV30 combines with J gene TRBJ1-4; the D gene is possibly TRBD1 (5 bases). The CDR3 is 13 residues long. Between the trimmed V and J ends, which lost 4 bases and 4 bases, there was a span of 10 bases. Germline loops: CDR1 GTSNPN, CDR2 SVGIG (reference sequence). CDR3 DNA: TGTGCCTGGAAGGGACGGAATAATGAAAAACTGTTTTTT. This sequence encodes CAWKGRNNEKLFF.

The gene calls are TRBV6-5 and TRBJ1-3, with D hard to call. Trimming took off 3 bases at V and 4 bases at J, with 10 bases between the two ends. Germline assignment: CDR1 MNHEY and CDR2 SVGAGI. CDR3 size: 14 residues. The CDR3 DNA reads TGTGCCAGCAGTTATTCTAGAGTGGGAAACACCATATATTTT. Protein: CASSYSRVGNTIYF.

The rearrangement uses TRBV19 and TRBJ1-1; TRBD1 might be the D (5 bases). Trimming pared 7 bases from V and 6 bases from J, leaving 18 bases between. The CDR3 loop spans 14 amino acids. Germline V gene data show CDR1 as LNHDA and CDR2 as SQIVND (reference sequence). The CDR3 here is CASMILGGRAEAFF. As DNA, the CDR3 is TGTGCCAGTATGATATTGGGGGGTCGGGCTGAAGCTTTCTTT.

This rearrangement joins TRBV24-1 to TRBJ1-4, with D tentatively TRBD1 (5 bases). Per germline, CDR1 KGHDR and CDR2 SFDVKD. The CDR3 runs to 16 residues. V was trimmed by 2 bases and J by 7 bases, leaving 16 bases between them. CDR3 in DNA: TGTGCCACCAGTGATTCATCGGCGGGGGATAGTGAAAAACTGTTTTTT. Its translation: CATSDSSAGDSEKLFF.

The V call is TRBV9, the J call TRBJ1-1, with D possibly TRBD1 on 6 matching bases. V lost 6 bases and J 1 base, leaving 13 bases between the germline ends. The CDR3 is 14 amino acids. Germline CDR1 and CDR2: SGDLS and YYNGEE. The CDR3 protein is CASTRGQRNTEAFF. The CDR3 coding sequence is TGTGCCAGCACCCGAGGACAGCGGAACACTGAAGCTTTCTTT.

The rearrangement joins TRBV19 to TRBJ1-2, with unresolved D. CDR1 and CDR2 from the germline V gene are LNHDA and SQIVND (reference sequence). The ends were cut back, 8 bases at V and 3 bases at J, with 13 bases in the middle. The CDR3 runs 13 residues. This CDR3 is CASAPSGDYGYTF. Written as DNA, the CDR3 is TGTGCCAGTGCCCCGAGTGGTGACTATGGCTACACCTTC.

The CDR3 DNA follows: TGTGCCAGCAGCCAAGATTGGGGACAGTCAGATACGCAGTATTTT. Residues: CASSQDWGQSDTQYF. This sequence joins TRBV3-1 (or the pseudogene TRBV3-2) and TRBJ2-3, with 7 bases identical to TRBD1. The CDR3 contains 15 residues. CDR1 is LGHDT and CDR2 is YNNKEL in the germline V gene (reference sequence). The trim removed 0 bases at V and 4 bases at J, leaving 4 bases unmatched.

V gene TRBV12-5 combines with J gene TRBJ2-3; D tentatively reads TRBD1 or TRBD2 (5 bases each). CDR1 and CDR2 from the germline V gene are LGHNT and FRNRAP. This CDR3 has 18 amino acids. The ends were cut back, 1 base at V and 1 base at J, with 18 bases in the middle. The CDR3 coding sequence is TGTGCTAGTGGTTTGGGCCGCTTCGGGACGCTGGGCACAGATACGCAGTATTTT. Translating gives CASGLGRFGTLGTDTQYF.